Below, one T cell receptor beta chain is given with its context. This sample was included in a study of beta chain features in type 1 diabetes. Isolated RNA was reverse transcribed in full, so expressed TCRB transcripts were sequenced. The method was immunoSEQ multiplex PCR; TCRdb's version includes in-frame clones alone and lacks a portion of them. This table has around 13,000 clones, about 49% appearing once. The sequence was collected from a man aged 18 to 29 in good health. The sample consisted of stem cell memory CD4+ T cells from blood.

CDR3 in DNA: TGCGCCAGGCTAACAGGGGGCGTAGTCTACGAGCAGTACTTC. This gives the protein CARLTGGVVYEQYF. The gene calls are TRBV23-1 and TRBJ2-7; 9 bases align to TRBD1. TRBV23-1 is identified as an open reading frame with a role that is uncertain. The trim removed 9 bases at V and 3 bases at J, leaving 9 bases unmatched. The CDR3 covers 14 residues.